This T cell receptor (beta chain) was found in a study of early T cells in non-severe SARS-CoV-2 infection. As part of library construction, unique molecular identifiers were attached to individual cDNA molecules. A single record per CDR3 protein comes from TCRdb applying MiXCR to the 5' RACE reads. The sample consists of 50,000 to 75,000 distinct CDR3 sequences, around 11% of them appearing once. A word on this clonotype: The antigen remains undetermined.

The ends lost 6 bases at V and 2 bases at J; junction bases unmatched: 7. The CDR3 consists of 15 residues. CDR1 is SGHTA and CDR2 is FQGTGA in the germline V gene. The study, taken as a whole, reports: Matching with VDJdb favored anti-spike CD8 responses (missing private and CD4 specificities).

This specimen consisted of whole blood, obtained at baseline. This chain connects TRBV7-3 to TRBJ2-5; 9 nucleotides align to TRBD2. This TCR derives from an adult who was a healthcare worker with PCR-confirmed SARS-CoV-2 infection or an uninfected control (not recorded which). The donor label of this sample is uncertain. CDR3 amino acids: CASSFSGGEQETQYF. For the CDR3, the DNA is TGTGCCAGCAGTTTTAGCGGGGGAGAACAAGAGACCCAGTACTTC.